This T cell receptor (beta chain) comes out of a study of cytomegalovirus exposure and HLA in healthy donors. Study findings and constraints: Rare sequences made up most TCRs, while some public TCRs were found in many donors.

J lost 4 bases, V lost 7 bases, and 7 bases had no gene match. CDR1 is MDHEN, CDR2 SYDVKM, per germline. The CDR3 is made up of 15 amino acids. TCRdb's table, derived via immunoSEQ multiplex PCR, lists solely in-frame clones and lacks some. The data hold about 200,000 clones, with approximately 80% observed a single time. With regard to this clone: Its specificity is unknown.

This chain connects TRBV28 to TRBJ1-5; 10 nucleotides align to TRBD1. Source material: PBMCs. This TCR came from a woman between 25 and 40 years old in good health and CMV-seropositive. CDR3 in amino acids: CASNTGTGVNQPQHF. The CDR3, as DNA: TGTGCCAGCAACACCGGGACAGGGGTAAATCAGCCCCAGCATTTT.